The rows below give T cell receptor beta chains drawn from one sample of a study of CD8+ T cells in alopecia areata. Sequencing used immunoSEQ multiplex PCR; TCRdb keeps in-frame clones, though not all of them. The table has under 150,000 clones, about half seen once. Sequenced material: CD4+ T cells sorted from blood, taken at week 4, from a patient treated with tofacitinib. The receptors stem from a human donor with alopecia areata. Both conserved end residues are part of each CDR3. Fields, in order: D gene, V gene, J gene, CDR3 protein. The D gene is left open where the match is weak.

TRBD2,TRBV4-1,TRBJ2-3,CASSRTGTSSGDTQYF
.,TRBV29-1,TRBJ2-2,CSVVFAGRTGELFF
.,TRBV29-1,TRBJ1-2,CSVEGIVGGYTF
TRBD1,TRBV29-1,TRBJ2-4,CSVPGTGRNIQYF
TRBD1,TRBV7-9,TRBJ1-5,CASSLVGQGAFNQPQHF
.,TRBV30,TRBJ2-7,CAWSPRTVAYEQYF
.,TRBV19,TRBJ2-6,CASSKPPGANVLTF
TRBD1,TRBV6-5,TRBJ1-1,CASYRGRGNTEAFF
.,TRBV30,TRBJ1-2,CAWSVGRPHGYTF
.,TRBV6-1,TRBJ2-7,CATRGRDPNEQYF
.,TRBV6-1,TRBJ1-2,CASSVQGGGGYGYTF
.,TRBV30,TRBJ1-1,CAWISRRAFF
.,TRBV30,TRBJ1-6,CAWNAGSSYNSPLHF
.,TRBV5-1,TRBJ2-1,CASSLITPSYNEQFF
.,TRBV28,TRBJ2-7,CASTTSRGEQYF
.,TRBV11-2,TRBJ1-5,CASSLELGQPQHF
.,TRBV4-1,TRBJ2-1,CASSPRRDNEQFF
TRBD1,TRBV19,TRBJ2-6,CASRGQVASGANVLTF
.,TRBV9,TRBJ2-3,CASSVFERIPTDTQYF
.,TRBV7-2,TRBJ1-5,CASSLYTQPQHF
TRBD1,TRBV30,TRBJ2-6,CAWSVSLFGTGSGANVLTF
TRBD2,TRBV2,TRBJ2-4,CASREKPGLVRENIQYF
.,TRBV30,TRBJ2-2,CAWSSQANTGELFF
.,TRBV13,TRBJ1-1,CASSFASGRTEAFF
.,TRBV7-9,TRBJ1-2,CASSPEAFRTNYGYTF
.,TRBV6-1,TRBJ1-2,CASSTLGGNYGYTF
TRBD1,TRBV15,TRBJ1-5,CATSTARRTGDQPQHF
.,TRBV30,TRBJ2-2,CAWSETGELFF
TRBD1,TRBV4-2,TRBJ1-5,CASSQEGAQGDNQPQHF
.,TRBV29-1,TRBJ1-1,CSVEPSIEAFF
.,TRBV28,TRBJ1-4,CASRLRGSTNEKLFF
TRBD1,TRBV27,TRBJ1-2,CASSMTLQGGGYTF
TRBD1,TRBV29-1,TRBJ1-1,CSAALTGSTEAFF
.,TRBV4-2,TRBJ1-1,CASSQEGGSSGTEAFF
.,TRBV29-1,TRBJ2-4,CSVDGTAKNIQYF
.,TRBV13,TRBJ1-5,CASSQHNQPQHF
.,TRBV5-6,TRBJ1-5,CASSLLDGNQPQHF
.,TRBV6-5,TRBJ2-7,CASSYSGHNYEQYF
.,TRBV30,TRBJ1-2,CAWSSGFYGYTF
.,TRBV4-1,TRBJ1-1,CASSQAAAGEAFF
.,TRBV5-5,TRBJ2-1,CASTRTRADSYNEQFF
.,TRBV5-6,TRBJ2-2,CASRRPAATGELFF
TRBD2,TRBV6-6,TRBJ2-5,CASSVSGRGLETQYF
TRBD2,TRBV7-6,TRBJ2-1,CASSLGSGFVNEQFF
.,TRBV29-1,TRBJ1-1,CSVARAGGTEAFF
TRBD1,TRBV19,TRBJ2-7,CASSMVGGNSYYEQYF
.,TRBV30,TRBJ2-1,CAWTSSYNEQFF
TRBD2,TRBV4-1,TRBJ2-3,CASSHQGLAGDTQYF